These 15 T cell receptor beta chains originate from one sample sequenced in a study of blood T cells in healthy people across ages. Then a second PCR, running about 6 to 12 cycles, was carried out with a sample-barcoded 5' primer and a J-beta primer mix. MiXCR was run by TCRdb on the 5' RACE reads, yielding one entry per CDR3 protein. The top ten clones hold over 10% of a sample with 800,000 to 950,000 distinct CDR3 sequences, 40% to 60% of them seen once. Sequencing input: blood. The source of these receptors is a man aged 25 to 40 in good health.

The chain recombines TRBV27 with TRBJ1-2; D gene uncertain. Trimming shortened V by 1 base and J by 0 bases, and 6 bases separated the two germline ends. This CDR3 is built from 14 residues. Germline CDR1 and CDR2: MNHEY and SMNVEV (reference sequence). CDR3 amino acids: CASSLWPANYGYTF. The DNA for the CDR3 is TGTGCCAGCAGTTTATGGCCAGCTAACTATGGCTACACCTTC.

As concerns this clonotype: The conserved phenylalanine or tryptophan normally closing the CDR3 is absent here, so this likely arose from a read error. This rearrangement joins TRBV12-3 or TRBV12-4 to TRBJ1-4; no reliable D call. The CDR3 is made up of 14 amino acids. V gave up 8 bases and J gave up 7 bases, with 17 bases separating them. The CDR3 region has the DNA TGTGCCAGCCTCCCAGACGGTAGAGGTGAAAAACTGTTTTCT. Translation: CASLPDGRGEKLFS.

This clonotype was detected ten times or more. The rearrangement joins TRBV7-2 to TRBJ2-1; the D is unclear. The germline gives CDR1 SGHTA, CDR2 FQGNSA. V was shortened by 5 bases and J by 0 bases, with 5 bases between the two germline ends. The CDR3 totals 13 residues. CDR3 protein: CASSPGSYNEQFF. The CDR3 DNA follows: TGTGCCAGCAGCCCCGGCTCCTACAATGAGCAGTTCTTC.

This chain joins TRBV29-1 and TRBJ2-3; 11 positions match TRBD2. CDR3 size: 17 residues. Germline V gives CDR1 SQVTM, CDR2 ANQGSEA. The ends lost 6 bases at V and 0 bases at J; junction bases unmatched: 11. The CDR3 bases are TGCAGCGTCCAATCGGGGCTAGCGGGGGGAAGCACAGATACGCAGTATTTT. The encoded protein is CSVQSGLAGGSTDTQYF.

V usage is TRBV4-1 and J usage is TRBJ2-7; a weak D match, TRBD1 (6 bases). The CDR3 sequence is 14 residues long. Trimming stripped 4 bases from V and 7 bases from J, with 17 bases between. Germline CDR1 is MGHRA and CDR2 is YSYEKL. For the CDR3, the DNA is TGCGCCAGCAGCCCCCAGGGGTGGGTGCATGAGCAGTACTTC. Amino acids: CASSPQGWVHEQYF.

This chain links TRBV2 with TRBJ2-1, with 15 bases identical to TRBD2. With the DNA end fitting TRBJ2-7 better, the J assignment may be wrong. The germline gives CDR1 SNHLY, CDR2 FYNNEI. CDR3 length: 19 residues. The CDR3 DNA sequence: TGTGCCAGCAAGAAGGGACTAGCGGGGGGAAGTCCCTCCTACAATGAGCAGTACTTC. Residues: CASKKGLAGGSPSYNEQYF.

This clonotype was observed a few times. This sequence joins TRBV7-6 and TRBJ2-1; D is undetermined. Germline assignment: CDR1 SGHVS and CDR2 FNYEAQ. CDR3 size: 13 residues. The V and J ends lost 0 bases and 6 bases respectively, with 6 bases between them. The CDR3: CASSLAWGNEQFF. In nucleotides, the CDR3 is TGTGCCAGCAGCTTAGCCTGGGGCAATGAGCAGTTCTTC.

This sequence joins TRBV28 and TRBJ2-1, with TRBD2 matching over 11 bases. The CDR3 totals 14 residues. The germline V gene has CDR1 MDHEN and CDR2 SYDVKM. V lost 8 bases and J lost 8; bases outside the gene matches: 8. This chain's CDR3 is CASDSGGARDEQFF. The CDR3 DNA is TGTGCCAGCGATAGCGGGGGGGCTCGGGATGAGCAGTTCTTC.

The chain uses TRBV20-1 and TRBJ2-7; TRBD2 matches 9 bases. CDR3 length: 16 amino acids. The germline V gene encodes CDR1 DFQATT and CDR2 SNEGSKA (reference sequence). Trimming took 1 base from V and 0 from J; bases not matched to a gene: 7. CDR3 loop: CSARVMRLADSYEQYF. The CDR3 nucleotides are TGCAGTGCTAGAGTCATGAGACTAGCGGACTCCTACGAGCAGTACTTC.

This sequence joins TRBV5-1 and TRBJ1-4; 7 bases are a match to TRBD1. The junction had 9 bases not matched to a gene; V was cut back by 4 bases and J by 6 bases. This CDR3 spans 15 amino acids. CDR1 is SGHRS, CDR2 YFSETQ, per germline. The CDR3 bases are TGCGCCAGCAGCGGTGGGGGCACAGGGGATGAAAAACTGTTTTTT. It specifies CASSGGGTGDEKLFF.

In this sample, this clonotype turned up a few times. The rearrangement links TRBV3-1 to TRBJ2-7; 7 bases fit TRBD1. The CDR3 extends over 14 amino acids. V was pared by 4 bases and J by 6 bases, with 9 bases of the junction left unmatched. Germline values: CDR1 LGHDT, CDR2 YNNKEL (reference sequence). The CDR3 bases are TGTGCCAGCAGCCCCCGGGGCTACAGGGGCGAGCAGTACTTC. Protein: CASSPRGYRGEQYF.

About this clonotype: The junction departs from germline at one end; a sequencing error may be responsible. The CDR3 loop reads CAGSRSGLRGNYGYTF. The DNA for the CDR3 is TGTGCCGGCAGTAGATCAGGGTTACGCGGCAACTATGGCTACACCTTC. The chain combines TRBV12-3 or TRBV12-4 with TRBJ1-2, with a weak D call TRBD1 (5 bases). This CDR3 has 16 amino acids.

This clonotype was seen just once. The V call is TRBV5-1, the J call TRBJ1-1, with unresolved D. The germline V gene has CDR1 SGHRS and CDR2 YFSETQ. Trimming pared 0 bases from V and 3 bases from J, leaving 9 bases between. The CDR3 covers 14 residues. The CDR3 loop reads CASSLADGYTEAFF. The DNA for the CDR3 is TGCGCCAGCAGCTTGGCCGACGGATACACTGAAGCTTTCTTT. Filled out from reference TRBV5-1 and TRBJ1-1, the complete variable domain reads KAGVTQTPRYLIKTRGQQVTLSCSPISGHRSVSWYQQTPGQGLQFLFEYFSETQRNKGNFPGRFSGRQFSNSRSEMNVSTLELGDSALYLCASSLADGYTEAFFGQGTRLTVV.

This clonotype was counted a single time. The chain carries TRBV4-1 and TRBJ2-3; D remains ambiguous. Trimming stripped 4 bases from V and 2 bases from J, with 10 bases between. The germline V gene encodes CDR1 MGHRA and CDR2 YSYEKL. The CDR3 contains 14 residues. CDR3 nucleotide sequence: TGCGCCAGCAGCCTTAGATGGGACACAGATACGCAGTATTTT. Amino acids: CASSLRWDTDTQYF.

Concerning this clonotype itself: A much larger clone is a single base away; this may be a read error. The rearrangement uses TRBV11-3 and TRBJ2-2; 8 nucleotides line up with TRBD2. The CDR3 totals 15 residues. CDR1 is SGHNT, CDR2 YENEEA, per germline. The V segment lost 1 base and the J segment 6 bases; nucleotides outside the gene matches: 4. CDR3 nucleotides: TGTGCCAGCAGCTTAGCGGGGGGGCCTGCCGGGGAGCTGTTTTTT. Its translation is CASSLAGGPAGELFF.